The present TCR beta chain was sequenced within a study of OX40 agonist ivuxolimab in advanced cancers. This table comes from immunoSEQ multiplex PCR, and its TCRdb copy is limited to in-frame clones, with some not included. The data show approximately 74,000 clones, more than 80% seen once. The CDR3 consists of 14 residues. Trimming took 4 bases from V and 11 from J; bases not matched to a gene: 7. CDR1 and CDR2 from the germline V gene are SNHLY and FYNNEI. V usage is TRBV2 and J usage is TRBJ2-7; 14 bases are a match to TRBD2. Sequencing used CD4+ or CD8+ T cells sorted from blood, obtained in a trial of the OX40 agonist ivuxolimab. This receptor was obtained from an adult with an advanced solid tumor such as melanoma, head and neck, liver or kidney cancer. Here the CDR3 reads CASSAPGLAGAKYF. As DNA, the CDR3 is TGTGCCAGCAGTGCCCCGGGACTAGCGGGGGCGAAGTACTTC.